The next 8 T cell receptor beta chains were all read from a single sample in a study of glioma-infiltrating T cells after dendritic cell vaccination. This table comes from immunoSEQ multiplex PCR, and its TCRdb copy is limited to in-frame clones, with some not included. There are approximately 99,000 clones in the sample; about 85% occur only once, and about 5% lies in the top ten. Noted time point: after dendritic cell vaccination, including at tumor progression/relapse. Sequencing used blood, obtained after dendritic cell vaccination. These receptor sequences come from a human donor with glioblastoma.

The rearrangement joins TRBV29-1 to TRBJ2-3; TRBD2 aligns across 7 bases. CDR1 and CDR2 (germline): SQVTM, ANQGSEA. The CDR3 extends over 16 amino acids. J was trimmed by 2 bases and V by 8 bases; bases with no gene match: 16. CDR3 protein: CSIKEVGGRITDTQYF. CDR3 sequence (DNA): TGCAGCATCAAGGAGGTTGGCGGGAGAATCACAGATACGCAGTATTTT.

J is TRBJ2-7 and V is TRBV5-4; D perhaps matches TRBD2 (6 bases). The germline V and J ends were trimmed by 1 base and 5 bases, with 10 bases remaining between them. Germline V gene lookup returns CDR1 SGHNT and CDR2 YYREEE (reference sequence). The CDR3 loop spans 13 amino acids. CDR3 loop: CASSLTSRDEQYF. The CDR3 DNA sequence: TGTGCCAGCAGCTTGACTAGCCGCGACGAGCAGTACTTC.

V is TRBV21-1 and J is TRBJ2-7; the DNA was not used to check the table's D call, TRBD1. TRBV21-1 is reported as a pseudogene. The CDR3 is made up of 13 amino acids. CDR3 amino acids: CASPKVQDFEQYF. CDR3 DNA sequence: TGTGCCAGCCCTAAAGTTCAGGATTTCGAGCAGTACTTC.

The V and J genes are TRBV4-2 and TRBJ1-1; D is unclear. The germline CDR1 and CDR2 sequences are LGHNA and YNFKEQ. This CDR3 has 18 residues. V lost 2 bases, J lost 4 bases, and 23 bases lay in between. The CDR3, as DNA: TGTGCCAGCAGCCAACCCAGCCAGAATGCGGGAGGTCGCACTGAAGCTTTCTTT. This translates into CASSQPSQNAGGRTEAFF.

In DNA form, the CDR3 reads TGTGCCAGCAGCCGCGAACCCCGAGGGCATCAGCCCCAGCATTTT. It yields the protein CASSREPRGHQPQHF. The chain uses TRBV6-5 and TRBJ1-5; no reliable D call. In germline, CDR1 is MNHEY, CDR2 SVGAGI. V lost 6 bases, J lost 5 bases, and 17 bases lay in between. The CDR3 is made up of 15 amino acids.

This chain's CDR3 is CASSALLAGGRAEQYF. CDR3 DNA sequence: TGTGCCAGCAGTGCGCTACTAGCGGGAGGCCGGGCCGAGCAGTACTTC. The chain employs TRBV6-1 and TRBJ2-7, with 12 bases lining up with TRBD2. Germline CDR1 is MNHNS and CDR2 is SASEGT. V gave up 4 bases and J gave up 6 bases; unmatched junction bases: 10. The CDR3 is made up of 16 amino acids.

The gene calls are TRBV12-5 and TRBJ1-2; D unresolved. The CDR3 is 15 residues long. CDR1 and CDR2 from the germline V gene are LGHNT and FRNRAP. Trimming took 0 bases from V and 6 from J, leaving 14 bases between them. This CDR3 reads CASGLVLGTVHGYTF. The DNA for the CDR3 is TGTGCTAGTGGTTTGGTACTAGGAACGGTCCATGGCTACACCTTC. The complete variable domain, with remaining parts taken from reference TRBV12-5 and TRBJ1-2, reads DARVTQTPRHKVTEMGQEVTMRCQPILGHNTVFWYRQTMMQGLELLAYFRNRAPLDDSGMPKDRFSAEMPDATLATLKIQPSEPRDSAVYFCASGLVLGTVHGYTFGSGTRLTVV.

V gene TRBV28 combines with J gene TRBJ2-7; TRBD1 matches 7 bases. Unmatched junction bases numbered 10, after V lost 6 bases and J lost 5 bases. The CDR3 covers 14 residues. Germline lookup yields CDR1 MDHEN and CDR2 SYDVKM. The CDR3 protein is CASSLQYRGNEQYF. CDR3 nucleotides: TGTGCCAGCAGCCTTCAATACAGGGGCAACGAGCAGTACTTC. Supplemented by reference TRBV28 and TRBJ2-7, the full variable domain reads DVKVTQSSRYLVKRTGEKVFLECVQDMDHENMFWYRQDPGLGLRLIYFSYDVKMKEKGDIPEGYSVSREKKERFSLILESASTNQTSMYLCASSLQYRGNEQYFGPGTRLTVT.